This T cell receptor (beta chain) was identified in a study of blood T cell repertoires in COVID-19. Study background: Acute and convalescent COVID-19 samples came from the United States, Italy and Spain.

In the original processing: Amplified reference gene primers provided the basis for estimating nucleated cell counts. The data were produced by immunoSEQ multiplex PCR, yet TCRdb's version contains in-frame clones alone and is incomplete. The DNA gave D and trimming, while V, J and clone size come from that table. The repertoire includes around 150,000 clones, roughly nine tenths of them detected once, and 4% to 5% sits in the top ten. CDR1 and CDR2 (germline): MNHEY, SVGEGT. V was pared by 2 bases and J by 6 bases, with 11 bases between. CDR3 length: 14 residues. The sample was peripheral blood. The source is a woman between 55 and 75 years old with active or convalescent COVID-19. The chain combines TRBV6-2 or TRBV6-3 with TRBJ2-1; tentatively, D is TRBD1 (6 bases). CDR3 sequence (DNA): TGTGCCAGCAGTTACCCAGGGGCCCCCAATGAGCAGTTCTTC. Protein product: CASSYPGAPNEQFF.